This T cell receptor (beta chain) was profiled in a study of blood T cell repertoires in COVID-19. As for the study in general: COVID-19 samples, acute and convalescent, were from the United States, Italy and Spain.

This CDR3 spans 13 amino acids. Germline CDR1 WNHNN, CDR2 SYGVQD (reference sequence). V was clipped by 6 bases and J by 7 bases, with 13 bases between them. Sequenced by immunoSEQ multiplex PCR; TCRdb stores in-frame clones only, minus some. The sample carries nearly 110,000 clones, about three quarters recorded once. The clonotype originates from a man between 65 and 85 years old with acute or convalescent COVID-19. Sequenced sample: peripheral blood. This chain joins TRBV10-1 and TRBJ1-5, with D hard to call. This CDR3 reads CASRRETTQPQHF. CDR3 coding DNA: TGCGCCAGCAGAAGGGAGACCACCCAGCCCCAGCATTTT.